Listed below are T cell receptor beta chains from one sample, sequenced in a study of radiotherapy plus CTLA-4 blockade in lung cancer. The method was immunoSEQ multiplex PCR; TCRdb's version includes in-frame clones alone and lacks a portion of them. The sample yields under 95,000 clones, about four fifths seen once. The specimen was peripheral blood, collected from a patient treated with radiotherapy plus ipilimumab. These receptor sequences come from a human donor with non-small cell lung cancer who had stable disease on radiotherapy plus ipilimumab. The CDR3 runs from the conserved cysteine through the conserved F or W. A D gene is named only where the DNA matches it firmly. Clone size is given for some rows only: seen once, a few or many times, or a class if the clone is expanded.

CDR3: CASASGTVKNYGYTF; DNA: TGCGCCAGCGCTTCCGGGACAGTTAAGAACTATGGCTACACCTTC; J: TRBJ1-2; V: TRBV5-1; size: NA; D: TRBD1
CDR3: CASRRVANWGAADEQFF; DNA: TGTGCCAGCCGACGAGTGGCGAACTGGGGGGCCGCCGATGAGCAGTTCTTC; J: TRBJ2-1; V: TRBV27; size: NA; D: NA
CDR3: CASIPSKDRGSLSGNEKLFF; DNA: TGCGCCAGCATACCATCCAAGGACAGGGGATCTCTATCGGGTAATGAAAAACTGTTTTTT; J: TRBJ1-4; V: TRBV5-1; size: NA; D: TRBD1
CDR3: CASSFTGGRTDTQYF; DNA: TGTGCCAGCAGCTTTACAGGGGGCAGGACAGATACGCAGTATTTT; J: TRBJ2-3; V: TRBV7-3; size: NA; D: TRBD1
CDR3: CATSTAGDDYGYTF; DNA: TGTGCCACCAGCACCGCAGGAGACGACTATGGCTACACCTTC; J: TRBJ1-2; V: TRBV15; size: NA; D: NA
CDR3: CASSKGEGSFKRGLYTEAFF; DNA: TGTGCCAGCAGCAAAGGGGAGGGGAGTTTCAAAAGGGGACTATACACTGAAGCTTTCTTT; J: TRBJ1-1; V: TRBV21-1; size: NA; D: NA
CDR3: CAWTDRLNEKLFF; DNA: TGTGCCTGGACAGACAGGCTTAATGAAAAACTGTTTTTT; J: TRBJ1-4; V: TRBV30; size: NA; D: NA
CDR3: CSVEVWAGANYGYTF; DNA: TGCAGCGTTGAAGTGTGGGCAGGGGCCAACTATGGCTACACCTTC; J: TRBJ1-2; V: TRBV29-1; size: NA; D: NA
CDR3: CASSPWGGQTGELFF; DNA: TGTGCCAGCAGCCCATGGGGGGGGCAAACCGGGGAGCTGTTTTTT; J: TRBJ2-2; V: TRBV6-5; size: NA; D: NA
CDR3: CASSLKGQGTSPLHF; DNA: TGTGCCAGCTCACTTAAGGGACAGGGCACTTCACCCCTCCACTTT; J: TRBJ1-6; V: TRBV18; size: NA; D: TRBD1
CDR3: CASRGTGGLNYGYTF; DNA: TGTGCCAGCAGGGGTACAGGGGGACTTAACTATGGCTACACCTTC; J: TRBJ1-2; V: TRBV28; size: NA; D: TRBD1
CDR3: CASSLSSRDRVNYEQYF; DNA: TGTGCCAGCAGTTTGTCCAGCCGGGACAGGGTGAACTACGAGCAGTACTTC; J: TRBJ2-7; V: TRBV28; size: once; D: TRBD1
CDR3: CASSWGTGNQPQHF; DNA: TGTGCCAGCAGCTGGGGAACAGGGAACCAGCCCCAGCATTTT; J: TRBJ1-5; V: TRBV5-5; size: NA; D: NA
CDR3: CASSLGLNQPQHF; DNA: TGTGCCAGCAGCCTAGGCCTCAATCAGCCCCAGCATTTT; J: TRBJ1-5; V: TRBV11-2; size: NA; D: NA
CDR3: CASKRQGSPYEQYF; DNA: TGTGCCAGCAAAAGGCAGGGGTCCCCCTACGAGCAGTACTTC; J: TRBJ2-7; V: TRBV2; size: NA; D: NA
CDR3: CASSPPRDGYEQYF; DNA: TGTGCCAGCAGTCCGCCCAGGGACGGCTACGAGCAGTACTTC; J: TRBJ2-7; V: TRBV11-2; size: NA; D: NA
CDR3: CASSPSGSQQETQYF; DNA: TGTGCCAGCAGCCCTTCCGGGAGTCAGCAAGAGACCCAGTACTTC; J: TRBJ2-5; V: TRBV7-8; size: NA; D: NA
CDR3: CASSGRDGINQPQHF; DNA: TGTGCCAGCAGTGGGCGGGACGGAATCAATCAGCCCCAGCATTTT; J: TRBJ1-5; V: TRBV2; size: NA; D: NA
CDR3: CASSRWTGFTEAFF; DNA: TGTGCCAGTAGTCGATGGACAGGGTTCACTGAAGCTTTCTTT; J: TRBJ1-1; V: TRBV19; size: NA; D: TRBD1
CDR3: CASSIEPRDQPQHF; DNA: TGTGCCAGTAGTATAGAGCCACGGGATCAGCCCCAGCATTTT; J: TRBJ1-5; V: TRBV19; size: few; D: NA
CDR3: CASSQRWGEQETQYF; DNA: TGTGCCAGCAGCCAAAGGTGGGGGGAACAAGAGACCCAGTACTTC; J: TRBJ2-5; V: TRBV4-2; size: once; D: NA
CDR3: CASSYGGGGRGEQYF; DNA: TGTGCCAGCAGTTACGGAGGGGGGGGCCGGGGAGAGCAGTACTTC; J: TRBJ2-7; V: TRBV6-5; size: NA; D: NA
CDR3: CASSLVGEDGYTF; DNA: TGTGCCAGCAGCTTAGTGGGGGAGGATGGCTACACCTTC; J: TRBJ1-2; V: TRBV7-8; size: NA; D: NA
CDR3: CARSPAGYEQYF; DNA: TGTGCCCGCAGCCCGGCCGGGTACGAGCAGTACTTC; J: TRBJ2-7; V: TRBV7-9; size: NA; D: NA
CDR3: CASSLVAGGNEKLFF; DNA: TGTGCCAGCAGCTTAGTGGCAGGGGGAAACGAAAAACTGTTTTTT; J: TRBJ1-4; V: TRBV7-9; size: NA; D: TRBD1
CDR3: CASSFRGSDLYEQYF; DNA: TGTGCCAGCAGCTTTAGGGGGTCAGACTTATACGAGCAGTACTTC; J: TRBJ2-7; V: TRBV11-2; size: NA; D: NA
CDR3: CASSIGGRAIAEQYF; DNA: TGTGCCAGTAGTATAGGCGGGAGGGCCATCGCCGAGCAGTACTTC; J: TRBJ2-7; V: TRBV19; size: NA; D: TRBD2
CDR3: CASSLGAAGGLADTGELFF; DNA: TGTGCCAGCAGCTTAGGCGCCGCTGGGGGACTAGCGGATACCGGGGAGCTGTTTTTT; J: TRBJ2-2; V: TRBV7-6; size: NA; D: TRBD2
CDR3: CASSQPTGPETQYF; DNA: TGCGCCAGCAGCCAACCTACAGGGCCTGAGACCCAGTACTTC; J: TRBJ2-5; V: TRBV4-1; size: NA; D: NA
CDR3: CASSIAGGNTGELFF; DNA: TGTGCCAGTAGTATAGCTGGCGGGAACACCGGGGAGCTGTTTTTT; J: TRBJ2-2; V: TRBV19; size: NA; D: NA
CDR3: CASGRSMNTEAFF; DNA: TGTGCCAGTGGGAGGTCTATGAACACTGAAGCTTTCTTT; J: TRBJ1-1; V: TRBV19; size: few; D: NA
CDR3: CAIVRNNEQFF; DNA: TGTGCCATCGTTAGAAACAATGAGCAGTTCTTC; J: TRBJ2-1; V: TRBV7-9; size: medium-sized; D: NA
CDR3: CAWSEAGGPGDTQYF; DNA: TGTGCCTGGAGTGAAGCGGGGGGGCCGGGAGATACGCAGTATTTT; J: TRBJ2-3; V: TRBV30; size: NA; D: TRBD2
CDR3: CASSLVPSGGTDTQYF; DNA: TGTGCCAGCAGCTTAGTGCCTAGCGGGGGCACAGATACGCAGTATTTT; J: TRBJ2-3; V: TRBV11-1; size: NA; D: TRBD2
CDR3: CASSPIGVGDTF; DNA: TGTGCCAGCTCACCTATCGGGGTAGGAGACACCTTC; J: TRBJ1-2; V: TRBV18; size: NA; D: NA
CDR3: CASSLTGINQPQHF; DNA: TGTGCCAGTAGTCTAACAGGGATCAATCAGCCCCAGCATTTT; J: TRBJ1-5; V: TRBV19; size: NA; D: NA
CDR3: CASSYGYSYEQYF; DNA: TGTGCCAGCAGTTACGGCTACTCCTACGAGCAGTACTTC; J: TRBJ2-7; V: TRBV6-6; size: NA; D: NA
CDR3: CASSRQGATGELFF; DNA: TGTGCCAGCAGCCGTCAGGGGGCTACCGGGGAGCTGTTTTTT; J: TRBJ2-2; V: TRBV7-2; size: few; D: TRBD1
CDR3: CASPRDRPNEKLFF; DNA: TGCGCCAGCCCTCGGGACAGGCCGAATGAAAAACTGTTTTTT; J: TRBJ1-4; V: TRBV23-1; size: many; D: TRBD1
CDR3: CASSPIPQDTLGRGHNGNTIYF; DNA: TGTGCCAGCTCCCCCATCCCGCAAGACACATTAGGAAGAGGACACAACGGAAACACCATATATTTT; J: TRBJ1-3; V: TRBV18; size: NA; D: NA
CDR3: CAWFKPGLAGGVGSYNEQFF; DNA: TGTGCCTGGTTTAAGCCGGGACTAGCGGGAGGAGTGGGCTCCTACAATGAGCAGTTCTTC; J: TRBJ2-1; V: TRBV30; size: once; D: TRBD2
CDR3: CSVATGGEAFF; DNA: TGCAGTGTTGCTACCGGGGGTGAAGCTTTCTTT; J: TRBJ1-1; V: TRBV20-1; size: once; D: NA